This T cell receptor beta chain stems from a study of blood T cells in healthy people across ages. Trimming removed 7 bases at V and 1 base at J, with 20 bases between. The CDR3 is 18 amino acids. Germline V CDR1 and CDR2: SGHVS, FQNEAQ. The donors, all healthy, were Caucasians living in Russia, aged about 6 to 100. A sample-barcoded 5' primer and a J-beta primer mix were used in a second PCR of about 7 to 12 cycles. TCRdb reprocessed the 5' RACE reads with MiXCR, giving one entry per CDR3 protein. The sample consists of about 1.7 million distinct CDR3 sequences, approximately 28% of them appearing once.

The clonotype was recovered from a woman aged 25 to 39 in good health. Sequencing was carried out using blood. The genes are TRBV7-8 and TRBJ2-6; maybe TRBD2 (5 bases). The CDR3 loop reads CASNLEGYFQSGANVLTF. CDR3 DNA: TGTGCCAGCAACCTAGAGGGATATTTCCAGTCTGGGGCCAACGTCCTGACTTTC.